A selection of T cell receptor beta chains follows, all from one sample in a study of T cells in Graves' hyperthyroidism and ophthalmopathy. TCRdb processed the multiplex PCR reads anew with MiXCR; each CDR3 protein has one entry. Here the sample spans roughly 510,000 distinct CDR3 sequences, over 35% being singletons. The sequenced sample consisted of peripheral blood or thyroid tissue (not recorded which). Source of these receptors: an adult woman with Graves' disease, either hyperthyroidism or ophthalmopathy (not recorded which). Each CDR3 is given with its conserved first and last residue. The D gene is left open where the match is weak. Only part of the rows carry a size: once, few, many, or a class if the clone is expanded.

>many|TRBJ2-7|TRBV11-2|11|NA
TGTGCCAGCAGCTTAGTCCTCGAGCAGTACTTC
CASSLVLEQYF
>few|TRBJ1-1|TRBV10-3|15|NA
TGTGCCATCAGTGAGAATTCAGGGATGAACACTGAAGCTTTCTTT
CAISENSGMNTEAFF
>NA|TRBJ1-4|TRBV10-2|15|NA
TGTGCCAGCAGCCATGGGAGAGCAACTAATGAAAAACTGTTTTTT
CASSHGRATNEKLFF
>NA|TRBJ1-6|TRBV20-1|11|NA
TGCAGTGCTAGAGGGAGTTCACCCCTCCACTTT
CSARGSSPLHF
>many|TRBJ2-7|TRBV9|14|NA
TGTGCCAGCAGCACGTGGACTACTCCGGGGGAGCAGTACTTC
CASSTWTTPGEQYF
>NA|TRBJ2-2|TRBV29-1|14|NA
TGCAGCGTCTCAGGGGATTGGGACACCGGGGAGCTGTTTTTT
CSVSGDWDTGELFF
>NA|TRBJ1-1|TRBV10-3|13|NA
TGTGCCATCAGTGAGTCGCCCTACACTGAAGCTTTCTTC
CAISESPYTEAFF
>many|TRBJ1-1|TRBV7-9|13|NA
TGTGCCAGCAGGTGGGGGGAGTGGACTGAAGCTTTCTTT
CASRWGEWTEAFF
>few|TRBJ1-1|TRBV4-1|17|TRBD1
TGCGCCAGCAGCCATCAGACCGGAGACAGGGGGAAGACTGAAGCTTTCTTT
CASSHQTGDRGKTEAFF
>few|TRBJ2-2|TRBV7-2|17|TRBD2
TGTGCCAGCAGCTCTGGGACTAGCGGCCCAAACACCGGGGAGCTGTTTTTT
CASSSGTSGPNTGELFF
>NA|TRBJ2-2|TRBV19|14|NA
TGTGCCAGTAGTATTCGAGGAGCCACCGGGGAGCTGTTTTTT
CASSIRGATGELFF